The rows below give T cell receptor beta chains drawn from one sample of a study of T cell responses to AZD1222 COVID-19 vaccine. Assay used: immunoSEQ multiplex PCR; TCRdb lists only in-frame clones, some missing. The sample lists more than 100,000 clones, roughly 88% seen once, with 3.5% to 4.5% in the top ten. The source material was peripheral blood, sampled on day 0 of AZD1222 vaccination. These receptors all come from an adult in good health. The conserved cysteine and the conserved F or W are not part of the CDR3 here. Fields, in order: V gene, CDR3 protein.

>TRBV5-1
ASSFNRVDTEAF
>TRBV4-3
ASSRRGALRNTEAF
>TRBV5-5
ASSQAISEKLF
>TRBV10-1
ASSIGVGDFNYGYT
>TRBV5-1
ASSHARAGGRNEQF
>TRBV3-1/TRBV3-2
ASSRRGGYTDTQY
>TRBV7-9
ASSSQPGQGGSMEQY
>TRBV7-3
ASSPTGDQEKLF
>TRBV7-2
ASSPRLDYNEQF
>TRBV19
ASSIRGTGSATAPAYGYT
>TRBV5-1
ASSLGPDRVMETQY
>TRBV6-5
ASSYQSETDTQY
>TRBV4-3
ASSQVLGGRNTIY
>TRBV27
ASQQGGQGWEQY
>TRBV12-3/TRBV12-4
ASSFSINNEQF
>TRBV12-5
AVKIGLPEKLF
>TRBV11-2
ASSRGTSRGGRETQY
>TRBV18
ASSPQGLNTEAF
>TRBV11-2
ASSVTRGDEQF
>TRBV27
ASSQGDRMGAEAF
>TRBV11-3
ASSLDGRGTEAF
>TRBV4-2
ASSQASGVNTYNEQF
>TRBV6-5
ASSTGTTVARELF
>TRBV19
ASSPRDNARHSPLH
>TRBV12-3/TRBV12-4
ASPGVGRNTIY
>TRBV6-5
ASSENTEAF
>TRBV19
ASRVTPGSYNEQF
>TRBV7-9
ASSPPNQPQH
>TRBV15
ATSRERGTEAF
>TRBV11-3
ASSPGGGTPNTGELF
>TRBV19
ASSIMGRGDEKLF
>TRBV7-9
ASSLRQSNEKLF
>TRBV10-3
AISSGDQPQH
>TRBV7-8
ASSLARLGLGQVGYT
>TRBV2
ASSEDAGETQY
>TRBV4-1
ASSPPNTEAF
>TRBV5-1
ASSPTPAHQPQH
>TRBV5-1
ASSSTGGYQETQY
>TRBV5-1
ASSPRRHGYT
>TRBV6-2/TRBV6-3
ASSYQAYEQY
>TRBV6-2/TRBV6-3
ASSYSRSRANTEAF
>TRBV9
ASTRVSGTRDGYT
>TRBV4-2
ASSQETSANTGELF
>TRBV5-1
ASSEGQNYGYT
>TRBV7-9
ASSFRGRPQGEYGYGYT
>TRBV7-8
ASTVAGGIGNQPQH
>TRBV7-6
ASSSEGGEVFETQY
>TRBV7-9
GSWGRRNTEAF
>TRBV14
ASSQLAASIETQY
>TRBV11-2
ASSLGLGTGGHGELF